This T cell receptor (beta chain) appears in the sequencing data of a study of Graves' ophthalmopathy and Graves' hyperthyroidism. Study-level results: For predicting ophthalmopathy progression, the model had roughly 70% sensitivity and roughly 76% specificity.

RNA transcripts served as template for amplifying TCR beta CDR3 sequences. RT-PCR was first run with HTBI primers, then multiplex PCR in a second round. TCRdb re-analysed the multiplex PCR reads in MiXCR, keeping a single row per CDR3 protein. The sample has about 370,000 distinct CDR3 sequences, roughly 17% seen once; the top ten hold approximately 2.4%. Included hyperthyroidism patients were aged 18 to 65 and newly diagnosed (under 2 months' duration). The diagnosis combined clinical symptoms, thyroxine, TRAb, thyroid ultrasound and orbital computed tomography scans. Concerning this clonotype itself: Antigen: not known.

Material: peripheral blood. This clonotype was sampled from an adult woman with stable Graves' hyperthyroidism.

For the CDR3, the DNA is TGTGCCAGCAGTCAGACAGGGGGCAGAGGCTACACCTTC. Encoded protein: CASSQTGGRGYTF. J is TRBJ1-2 and V is TRBV6-1; 10 bases map to TRBD1. The CDR3 has 13 residues. In germline, CDR1 is MNHNS, CDR2 SASEGT. Losses at the gene ends were 5 bases for V and 8 bases for J; bases not matched to a gene: 5.